Sequencing of this T cell receptor beta chain was carried out in a study of CD8+ T cells in alopecia areata. Study summary: The study gave treated patients oral tofacitinib at 5 to 10 mg twice daily. The drug, tofacitinib, lasted 6 to 18 months, followed by 6 months off drug. Points from the study as a whole: Normal scalp showed lower clonality than lesional scalp, especially alopecia totalis/universalis.

With respect to this clone: Its specificity is unknown.

Collected material from alopecia areata patients comprised lesional scalp punch biopsies and peripheral blood. Extracted RNA was reverse transcribed, and the resulting cDNA served as sequencing template. Method: immunoSEQ multiplex PCR; TCRdb's copy keeps in-frame clones and lacks some. The data hold some 110,000 clones, with around two fifths observed a single time. This CDR3 has 11 amino acids. Germline values: CDR1 SNHLY, CDR2 FYNNEI. The sequence was collected from a human donor with alopecia areata. Sequencing was done on a sample of CD4+ T cells sorted from blood. This chain uses TRBV2 with TRBJ1-2; TRBD1 is a possible D gene (5 bases). CDR3 in DNA: TGTGCTGGGACGGCGAACTATGGCTACACCTTC. Amino acid sequence: CAGTANYGYTF.